The 5 T cell receptor beta chains below all came from one sample that was sequenced in a study of blood T cell repertoires in COVID-19. The repertoire was sequenced with immunoSEQ multiplex PCR; TCRdb's copy has only in-frame clones and lacks some. The sample shows around 86,000 clones, around 87% of them seen only once. Sequenced input: peripheral blood. Receptor source: a human donor with acute or convalescent COVID-19. The donor label of this sample is uncertain.

The rearrangement links TRBV11-3 to TRBJ2-5; 9 nucleotides line up with TRBD2. Germline lookup yields CDR1 SGHNT and CDR2 YENEEA. V lost 5 bases to trimming and J lost 4 bases; unmatched junction nucleotides: 8. CDR3 length: 15 residues. The CDR3 region has the DNA TGTGCCAGCAGCCAAGTGGCGGGGGGGCGAGAGACCCAGTACTTC. It translates to CASSQVAGGRETQYF. Supplemented by reference TRBV11-3 and TRBJ2-5, the full variable domain reads EAGVVQSPRYKIIEKKQPVAFWCNPISGHNTLYWYLQNLGQGPELLIRYENEEAVDDSQLPKDRFSAERLKGVDSTLKIQPAELGDSAVYLCASSQVAGGRETQYFGPGTRLLVL.

The CDR3 bases are TGCGCCAGCAGCCAGATACGTTCAGGATTTCAAGATGAAAAACTGTTTTTT. Protein sequence: CASSQIRSGFQDEKLFF. The chain uses TRBV4-3 and TRBJ1-4; D ambiguous. Trimming took off 3 bases at V and 6 bases at J, with 20 bases between the two ends. This CDR3 has 17 amino acids. Per germline, CDR1 LGHNA and CDR2 YSLEER.

The chain joins TRBV27 to TRBJ1-5; 10 bases fit TRBD1. The CDR3 contains 15 residues. J gave up 1 base and V 5 bases, and 2 bases lay outside the gene matches. The germline gives CDR1 MNHEY, CDR2 SMNVEV (reference sequence). This CDR3 reads CASSRGQGSNQPQHF. The DNA for the CDR3 is TGTGCCAGCAGTAGGGGACAGGGGAGCAATCAGCCCCAGCATTTT.

This sequence joins TRBV5-4 and TRBJ2-5; 7 bases line up with TRBD1. The junction had 8 bases not matched to a gene; V was cut back by 4 bases and J by 5 bases. The germline gives CDR1 SGHNT, CDR2 YYREEE (reference sequence). CDR3 length: 14 residues. The CDR3 protein is CASSDRQGAETQYF. The CDR3 DNA sequence: TGTGCCAGCAGCGATCGACAGGGAGCGGAGACCCAGTACTTC.

The chain is built from TRBV7-2 and TRBJ1-2; D is possibly TRBD1 (6 bases). The CDR3 length is 15 residues. Trimming shortened V by 5 bases and J by 1 base, and 14 bases separated the two germline ends. Germline CDR1 and CDR2: SGHTA and FQGNSA. DNA of the CDR3: TGTGCCAGCAGCGCCGGACAGAGACATAACTATGGCTACACCTTC. It is translated as CASSAGQRHNYGYTF. Looking up the rest from reference TRBV7-2 and TRBJ1-2 gives the full variable domain: GAGVSQSPSNKVTEKGKDVELRCDPISGHTALYWYRQSLGQGLEFLIYFQGNSAPDKSGLPSDRFSAERTGGSVSTLTIQRTQQEDSAVYLCASSAGQRHNYGYTFGSGTRLTVV.